This TCR beta chain was sequenced during a study of prognosis after radiotherapy for stage I lung cancer. Study outcomes and limitations: Unique TCR clone counts went down once patients had stereotactic body radiation therapy, median about 10,000 versus 6,900.

Note on this clonotype: What it binds is unknown. An end of the junction does not agree with germline; a read error may underlie this.

Multiplex PCR in two rounds served to amplify TCR beta CDR3 from genomic DNA. Gene-specific TRBV and TRBJ primers were used in PCR round one. One entry per CDR3 protein results from TCRdb running MiXCR on the multiplex PCR reads. The table records about 20,000 distinct CDR3 sequences, around 40% of them present only once. Per germline, CDR1 KGHSH and CDR2 LQKENI. The CDR3 length is 15 residues. The origin of this receptor is a donor of 50 years or more with non-small cell lung cancer. The source was PBMCs, collected before or after stereotactic body radiation therapy (not recorded which). The J gene is TRBJ2-5, the V gene TRBV18; D might be TRBD1 (6 bases). For the CDR3, the DNA is TGTGCCAGCTCACCGCGTACAGGGAGCCAAGACACCCAGTACTTC. Translating gives CASSPRTGSQDTQYF. The full variable domain, in which reference TRBV18 and TRBJ2-5 provide the parts outside the CDR3, is NAGVMQNPRHLVRRRGQEARLRCSPMKGHSHVYWYRQLPEEGLKFMVYLQKENIIDESGMPKERFSAEFPKEGPSILRIQQVVRGDSAAYFCASSPRTGSQDTQYFGPGTRLLVL.